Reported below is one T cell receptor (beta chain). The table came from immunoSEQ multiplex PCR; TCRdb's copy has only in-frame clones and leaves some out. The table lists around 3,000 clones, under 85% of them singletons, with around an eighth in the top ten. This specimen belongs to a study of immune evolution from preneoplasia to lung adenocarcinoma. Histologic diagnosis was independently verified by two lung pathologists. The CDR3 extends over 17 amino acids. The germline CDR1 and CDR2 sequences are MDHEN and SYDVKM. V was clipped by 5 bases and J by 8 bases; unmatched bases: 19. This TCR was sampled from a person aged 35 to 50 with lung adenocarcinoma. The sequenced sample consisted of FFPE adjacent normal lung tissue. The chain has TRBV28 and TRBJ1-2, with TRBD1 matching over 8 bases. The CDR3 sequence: CASSSRTGNFYSSGYTF. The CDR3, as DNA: TGTGCCAGCAGTAGCCGGACAGGGAATTTTTATAGTTCGGGCTACACCTTC.